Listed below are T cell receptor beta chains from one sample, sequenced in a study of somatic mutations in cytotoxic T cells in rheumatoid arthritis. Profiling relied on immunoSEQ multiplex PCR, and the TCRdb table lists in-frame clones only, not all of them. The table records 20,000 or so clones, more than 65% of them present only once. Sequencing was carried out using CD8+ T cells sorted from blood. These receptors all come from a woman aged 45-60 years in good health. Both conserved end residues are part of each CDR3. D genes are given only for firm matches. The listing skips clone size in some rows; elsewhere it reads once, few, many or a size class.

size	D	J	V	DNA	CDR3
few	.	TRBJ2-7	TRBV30	TGTGCCTGGAACGACGGCGGTTACTACGAGCAGTACTTC	CAWNDGGYYEQYF
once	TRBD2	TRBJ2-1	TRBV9	TGTGCCAGCAGCGTAGGTCTAGCGGCCTACAATGAGCAGTTCTTC	CASSVGLAAYNEQFF
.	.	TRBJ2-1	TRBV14	TGTGCCAGCAGCCAAGAGGCCTACGTAATGGGAGAGCAGTTCTTC	CASSQEAYVMGEQFF
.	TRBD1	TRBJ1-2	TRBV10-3	TGTGCCATCAGTGAGTCGGGGACAGGGGGAATCTATGGCTACACCTTC	CAISESGTGGIYGYTF
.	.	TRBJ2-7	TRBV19	TGTGCCAGTACCCCAAGGCAGGCCCCCTACGAGCAGTACTTC	CASTPRQAPYEQYF
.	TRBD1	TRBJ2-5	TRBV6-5	TGTGCCAGCAGACCCCAGGACAGGAGACAAGAGACCCAGTACTTC	CASRPQDRRQETQYF
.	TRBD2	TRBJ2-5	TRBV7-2	TGTGCCAGCAGCCCAGGGACTAGCGGTGGGGAGACCCAGTACTTC	CASSPGTSGGETQYF
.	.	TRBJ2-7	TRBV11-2	TGTGCCAGCAGCTTAGGGCCTCTAATCTCCTACGAGCAGTACTTC	CASSLGPLISYEQYF
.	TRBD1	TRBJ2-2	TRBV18	TGTGCCAGCTCACCACCGGACAGGGAGAACACCGGGGAGCTGTTTTTT	CASSPPDRENTGELFF
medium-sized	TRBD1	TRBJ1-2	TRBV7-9	TGTGCCAGCAGGGATGGGACAGGGGGCCCTGGCTACACCTTC	CASRDGTGGPGYTF
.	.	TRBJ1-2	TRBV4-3	TGCGCCAGCAGCCAAGGGATGTCTCCTAACTATGGCTACACCTTC	CASSQGMSPNYGYTF
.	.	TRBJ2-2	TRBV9	TGTGCCAGCAGCTACCGGACTGGCGGGGAGCTGTTTTTT	CASSYRTGGELFF
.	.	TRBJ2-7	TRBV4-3	TGCGCCAGCAGCCAAAAGGACGGCGCGTTCTACGAGCAGTACTTC	CASSQKDGAFYEQYF
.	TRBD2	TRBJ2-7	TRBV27	TGTGCCAGCAGTTTCGGGGGGACCTACTACGAGCAGTACTTC	CASSFGGTYYEQYF
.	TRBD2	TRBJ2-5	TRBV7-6	TGTGCCAGCAGCCCCCAAGGACTAGCCCCTATCCAGTACTTC	CASSPQGLAPIQYF
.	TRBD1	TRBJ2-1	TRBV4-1	TGCGCCAGCAGCCAAGGCGGGGGACAGGGGGAATATGAGCAGTTCTTC	CASSQGGGQGEYEQFF
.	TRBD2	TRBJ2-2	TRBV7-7	TGTGCCAGCAGCCTAATGGGACTAGCGGGATCCGGGGAGCTGTTTTTT	CASSLMGLAGSGELFF
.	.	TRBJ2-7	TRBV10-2	TGCGCCAGCAGTGAGTCGACTATTGGGGGACGCTCCTACGAGCAGTACTTC	CASSESTIGGRSYEQYF
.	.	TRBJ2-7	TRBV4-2	TGTGCCAGCAGCCAAGAGGTCGCTAGCGCAATCTACGAGCAGTACTTC	CASSQEVASAIYEQYF
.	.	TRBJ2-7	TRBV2	TGTGCCAGCAGTAATTACGAGCAGTACTTC	CASSNYEQYF
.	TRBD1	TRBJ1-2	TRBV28	TGTGCCAGCAGTTTCGACAGGGTGGATGGCTACACCTTC	CASSFDRVDGYTF
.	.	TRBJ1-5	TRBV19	TGTGCCAGTAGTACTCCGGGAGGCAGCCGATCCCAGCCCCAGCATTTT	CASSTPGGSRSQPQHF
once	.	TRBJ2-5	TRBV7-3	TGTGCCAGCAGCTTAAGTCCTGGGTACGCGGAGACCCAGTACTTC	CASSLSPGYAETQYF
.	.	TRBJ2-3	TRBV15	TGTGCCACCTACCGGGAGTATTTT	CATYREYF
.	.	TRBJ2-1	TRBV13	TGTGCCAGCACCGGAGAAGGGGAGCAGTTCTTC	CASTGEGEQFF
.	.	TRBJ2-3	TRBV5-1	TGCGCCAGCAGCTCCGGGGGGCAGAGAAGCACAGATACGCAGTATTTT	CASSSGGQRSTDTQYF
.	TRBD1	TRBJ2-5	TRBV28	TGTGCCAGCAGTCAAGTCCCGGGACAGGTGGGGGAGACCCAGTACTTC	CASSQVPGQVGETQYF
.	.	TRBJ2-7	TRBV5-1	TGCGCCAGCAGCTTGACAGGGTCCCACGAGCAGTACTTC	CASSLTGSHEQYF
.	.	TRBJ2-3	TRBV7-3	TGTGCCAGCAGCTTAGAGCGTACAGATACGCAGTATTTT	CASSLERTDTQYF
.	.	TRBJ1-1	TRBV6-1	TGTGCCAGCAGTGAAACGCGCGGCATCTCTGAAGCTTTCTTT	CASSETRGISEAFF
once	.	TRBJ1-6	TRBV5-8	TGTGCCAGCAGCTTGGACCCAAGCTCCTATAATTCACCCCTCCACTTT	CASSLDPSSYNSPLHF
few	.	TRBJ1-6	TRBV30	TGTGCCTGGGGGCACTATAATTCACCCCTCCACTTT	CAWGHYNSPLHF
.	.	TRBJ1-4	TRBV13	TGTGCCAGCAGCATGGGGGGGGCCGGTAATGAAAAACTGTTTTTT	CASSMGGAGNEKLFF
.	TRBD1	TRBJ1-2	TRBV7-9	TGTGCCAGCAGCTTCCCAGAAGACAGGGTTAACTATGGCTACACCTTC	CASSFPEDRVNYGYTF
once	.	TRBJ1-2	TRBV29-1	TGCAGCGTTGAAGATCTTTATTCAGACTATGGCTACACCTTC	CSVEDLYSDYGYTF
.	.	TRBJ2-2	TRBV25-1	TGTGCCAGCAGCCCCAGGGGATACACCGGGGAGCTGTTTTTT	CASSPRGYTGELFF
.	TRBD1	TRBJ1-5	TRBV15	TGTGCCACCAGCAACATCCGGGACAGGGATCAGCCCCAGCATTTT	CATSNIRDRDQPQHF
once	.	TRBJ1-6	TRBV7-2	TGTGCCAGCAGCTTATCGTTTTATGATTCACCCCTCCACTTT	CASSLSFYDSPLHF
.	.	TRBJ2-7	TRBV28	TGTGCCAGCACCTTTGGGCCTCCCTACGAGCAGTACTTC	CASTFGPPYEQYF
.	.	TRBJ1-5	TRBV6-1	TGTGCCAGCAGTGAAGTGGCAGGGGAGGGCAATCAGCCCCAGCATTTT	CASSEVAGEGNQPQHF
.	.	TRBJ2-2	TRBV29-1	TGCAGCGTTGACGCCGCAGGGAGCACCGGGGAGCTGTTTTTT	CSVDAAGSTGELFF
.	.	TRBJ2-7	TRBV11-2	TGTGCCAGCAGCCCCCCCGGGGGTCATTCCTACGAGCAGTACTTC	CASSPPGGHSYEQYF
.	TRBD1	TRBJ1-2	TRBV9	TGTGCCAGCACAGGGACAGGGGGTTACTATGGCTACACCTTC	CASTGTGGYYGYTF
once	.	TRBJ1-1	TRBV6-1	TGTGCCAGCAGTGTCGGGGCGCAGGGCACTGAAGCTTTCTTT	CASSVGAQGTEAFF
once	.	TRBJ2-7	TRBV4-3	TGCGCCAGCAGCCAAGATCAGGCCTACGAGCAGTACTTC	CASSQDQAYEQYF
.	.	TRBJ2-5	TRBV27	TGTGCCAGCAGTCCAAGGGATGGGCCACTTCAAGAGACCCAGTACTTC	CASSPRDGPLQETQYF
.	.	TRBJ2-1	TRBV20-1	TGCAGTGCTAGAGGTGACAGGGAGCAGTTCTTC	CSARGDREQFF
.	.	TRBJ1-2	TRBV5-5	TGTGCCAGCAGCTTGGCACAGGCGGGGGATTTCAACTATGGCTACACCTTC	CASSLAQAGDFNYGYTF
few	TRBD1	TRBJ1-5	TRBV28	TGTGCCAGCACCTACGCCACAGGGGTACCCCAGCATTTT	CASTYATGVPQHF
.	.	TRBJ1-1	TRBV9	TGTGCCAGCCGTGCCGTTAGTGGGGACACTGAAGCTTTCTTT	CASRAVSGDTEAFF
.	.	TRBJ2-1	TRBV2	TGTGCCAGCAGTGAAAACTCGTCGGGCAATGAGCAGTTCTTC	CASSENSSGNEQFF
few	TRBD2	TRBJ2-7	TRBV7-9	TGTGCCAGCAGCCCGAACAGCGGGAAGGGTTTCAACGAGCAGTACTTC	CASSPNSGKGFNEQYF
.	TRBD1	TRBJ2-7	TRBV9	TGTGCCAGCAGCGTGGCAGGGGGCGCGTGGGAGCAGTACTTC	CASSVAGGAWEQYF
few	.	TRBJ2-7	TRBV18	TGTGCCAGCTCAAAATCAGGGGACCCTCGAGCCGAGCAGTACTTC	CASSKSGDPRAEQYF